One sample yielded the 31 T cell receptor beta chains listed below, sequenced in a study of PD-1 blockade in classical Hodgkin lymphoma. TCRdb's copy holds only in-frame clones and misses some; the assay was immunoSEQ multiplex PCR. Counted here are about 20,000 clones, 84% occurring once; the ten biggest clones make up 7.3%. Stated time point: cycle 4 day 1 (C4D1), after around six weeks of nivolumab. In every patient, relapse followed autologous stem cell transplantation, while exposure to brentuximab vedotin differed. CD8+ T cell isolation from thawed PBMCs was performed by magnetic negative selection. The specimen comprised CD8+ T cells from blood, sampled before the fourth cycle of nivolumab. The receptors stem from a human donor with classical Hodgkin lymphoma.

The CDR3 protein is CASNNQGFNGEQYF. The CDR3, as DNA: TGTGCCAGTAATAATCAAGGATTTAACGGCGAGCAGTACTTC. The chain couples TRBV19 to TRBJ2-7, with no clear D. Germline CDR1 is LNHDA and CDR2 is SQIVND (reference sequence). The V gene lost 7 bases and the J gene lost 6 bases, with 19 bases spanning the gap. There are 14 residues in the CDR3.

The genes are TRBV7-8 and TRBJ2-2; TRBD2 matches 12 bases. The germline V gene encodes CDR1 SGHVS and CDR2 FQNEAQ. The junction had 10 bases not matched to a gene; V was cut back by 4 bases and J by 4 bases. The CDR3 extends over 18 amino acids. CDR3 nucleotides: TGTGCCAGCAGCTCTCCCCACCTAGCGGGGGGGCCCACCGGGGAGCTGTTTTTT. It translates to CASSSPHLAGGPTGELFF. Complete variable domain (other parts from reference TRBV7-8 and TRBJ2-2): GAGVSQSPRYKVAKRGQDVALRCDPISGHVSLFWYQQALGQGPEFLTYFQNEAQLDKSGLPSDRFFAERPEGSVSTLKIQRTQQEDSAVYLCASSSPHLAGGPTGELFFGEGSRLTVL.

The chain uses TRBV12-5 and TRBJ2-3; a possible D gene is TRBD2 (5 bases). The CDR3 length is 17 residues. Between the trimmed V and J ends, which lost 4 bases and 2 bases, there was a span of 19 bases. The germline CDR1 and CDR2 sequences are LGHNT and FRNRAP. The CDR3 sequence: CASGSTLTRENTDTQYF. CDR3 nucleotides: TGTGCTAGTGGTTCAACCCTTACTAGGGAAAACACAGATACGCAGTATTTT.

The chain couples TRBV6-6 to TRBJ2-1; 12 bases are a match to TRBD2. Germline V gene data show CDR1 as MNHNY and CDR2 as SVGAGI (reference sequence). The V gene end was trimmed by 6 bases and the J gene end by 7 bases; junction bases not matched to a gene: 7. This CDR3 has 15 amino acids. CDR3 in amino acids: CASSPPTSGGNEQFF. CDR3 nucleotide sequence: TGTGCCAGCAGCCCTCCGACTAGCGGGGGAAATGAGCAGTTCTTC.

V and J are TRBV30 and TRBJ2-1, with TRBD2 identical over 10 bases. With 1 base clipped from V and 0 bases from J, the junction kept 12 bases outside the gene matches. In germline, CDR1 is GTSNPN, CDR2 SVGIG (reference sequence). CDR3 length: 19 residues. CDR3 protein: CAWSGLRLAGVASYNEQFF. In nucleotides, the CDR3 is TGTGCCTGGAGTGGGTTAAGGCTAGCGGGGGTTGCCTCCTACAATGAGCAGTTCTTC.

The V and J genes are TRBV25-1 and TRBJ1-1; D is unresolved. The CDR3 is 14 residues long. The V end lost 10 bases, the J end lost 1 base, and 16 bases lay between the germline ends. In germline, CDR1 is MGHDK, CDR2 SYGVNS. CDR3 bases: TGTGCCACCCAACGGTCCTGGGAGAACACTGAAGCTTTCTTT. Protein product: CATQRSWENTEAFF.

The genes are TRBV5-4 and TRBJ2-5, with D perhaps matching TRBD2 (6 bases). CDR1 and CDR2 from the germline V gene are SGHNT and YYREEE (reference sequence). Between the trimmed V and J ends, which lost 1 base and 0 bases, there was a span of 13 bases. The CDR3 length is 16 residues. CDR3 amino acids: CASSLWTGAYQETQYF. For the CDR3, the DNA is TGTGCCAGCAGCTTGTGGACGGGAGCGTACCAAGAGACCCAGTACTTC.

The chain links TRBV7-9 to TRBJ2-7; D is unresolved. The V end was cut by 0 bases, the J end by 6 bases, with 12 bases between. The length of the CDR3 is 14 residues. CDR1 is SEHNR and CDR2 is FQNEAQ in the germline V gene (reference sequence). DNA of the CDR3: TGTGCCAGCAGCTTAGCGCTGGGCCCCTTCGAGCAGTACTTC. It translates to CASSLALGPFEQYF.

The chain has TRBV7-6 and TRBJ2-3, with 7 bases aligning to TRBD2. The trim removed 5 bases at V and 5 bases at J, leaving 7 bases unmatched. CDR1 is SGHVS, CDR2 FNYEAQ, per germline. The CDR3 contains 14 residues. The CDR3: CASSPAGVGDTQYF. CDR3 in DNA: TGTGCCAGCAGCCCGGCGGGGGTAGGAGATACGCAGTATTTT.

The genes are TRBV7-9 and TRBJ1-3; D possibly corresponds to TRBD1 (6 bases). CDR3 length: 16 amino acids. CDR1 is SEHNR and CDR2 is FQNEAQ in the germline V gene (reference sequence). V was trimmed by 5 bases and J by 4 bases, leaving 18 bases between them. As DNA, the CDR3 is TGTGCCAGCAGCCCAGGGGACATCGAGGAGGGAAACACCATATATTTT. Encoded protein: CASSPGDIEEGNTIYF.

The chain uses TRBV6-5 and TRBJ1-1, with D possibly being TRBD1 (5 bases). Germline V gene lookup returns CDR1 MNHEY and CDR2 SVGAGI. The CDR3 contains 11 residues. V lost 7 bases and J 6 bases, leaving 9 bases between the germline ends. The CDR3 nucleotides are TGTGCCAGCAATACAGGCGCTGAAGCTTTCTTT. Protein product: CASNTGAEAFF.

The chain couples TRBV9 to TRBJ2-1; 10 bases line up with TRBD2. The CDR3 sequence is 15 residues long. Trimming took 3 bases from V and 7 from J; bases not matched to a gene: 7. Germline V gene sequence: CDR1 SGDLS, CDR2 YYNGEE. CDR3 in amino acids: CASSASGGAKNEQFF. The CDR3 DNA follows: TGTGCCAGCAGCGCAAGCGGGGGGGCAAAGAATGAGCAGTTCTTC.

The chain couples TRBV9 to TRBJ2-1, with TRBD1 as a possible D gene (6 bases). CDR3 length equals 15 residues. V was cut by 4 bases and J by 6 bases, with 17 bases left in between. The V gene's germline CDR1 is SGDLS and CDR2 YYNGEE. CDR3 sequence: CASSPEWGQFNEQFF. In nucleotides, the CDR3 is TGTGCCAGCAGCCCCGAATGGGGGCAGTTCAATGAGCAGTTCTTC.

In this sample, this clone is medium-sized (0.01 to 0.1%). This chain joins TRBV28 and TRBJ1-5; D not certain. Germline CDR1 reads MDHEN; CDR2 reads SYDVKM. CDR3 length: 15 residues. Deletions cut 1 base from V and 2 bases from J, with 9 bases between. The CDR3 sequence: CASSLLYGGNQPQHF. The CDR3 DNA reads as TGTGCCAGCAGTTTATTATACGGTGGCAATCAGCCCCAGCATTTT.

The chain links TRBV28 to TRBJ2-3; TRBD1 matches 12 bases. CDR1 MDHEN and CDR2 SYDVKM come from the germline V gene. This CDR3 spans 17 amino acids. Germline trimming cut 3 bases from V and 3 bases from J; bases unmatched to any gene: 7. DNA for the CDR3: TGTGCCAGCAGTTTGGAACGGGACAGGGGGCCAACAGATACGCAGTATTTT. Protein product: CASSLERDRGPTDTQYF.

This rearrangement joins TRBV27 to TRBJ2-7; D is possibly TRBD2 (6 bases). The V gene's germline CDR1 is MNHEY and CDR2 SMNVEV (reference sequence). V lost 0 bases to trimming and J lost 6 bases, with 6 bases between them. The CDR3 is 12 residues long. The CDR3 DNA follows: TGTGCCAGCAGTTTATCGGGGGGCGAGCAGTACTTC. It yields the protein CASSLSGGEQYF.

The J gene is TRBJ2-3, the V gene TRBV13; no definite D call. V lost 0 bases and J lost 6, with 22 bases in between. CDR1 and CDR2 from the germline V gene are PRHDT and FYEKMQ (reference sequence). The length of the CDR3 is 18 residues. The CDR3 loop is CASSLGGFNRPEWDTQYF. CDR3 in DNA: TGTGCCAGCAGCTTAGGCGGGTTTAACCGGCCAGAATGGGATACGCAGTATTTT.

This chain connects TRBV6-5 to TRBJ2-1, with TRBD2 matching 7 bases. Trimming cost V 0 bases and J 8 bases; bases outside gene matches: 7. The CDR3 covers 15 residues. CDR1 is MNHEY, CDR2 SVGAGI, per germline. CDR3 sequence: CASSYSATSSYEQFF. The CDR3 DNA reads as TGTGCCAGCAGTTACTCGGCGACTAGCTCGTATGAGCAGTTCTTC.

The rearrangement links TRBV27 to TRBJ2-7, with D maybe TRBD2 (6 bases). Germline lookup yields CDR1 MNHEY and CDR2 SMNVEV (reference sequence). The V and J ends lost 4 bases and 0 bases respectively, with 13 bases between them. The CDR3 spans 15 residues. CDR3 sequence: CASSWAGRSSYEQYF. CDR3 bases: TGTGCCAGCAGTTGGGCGGGGAGGAGCTCCTACGAGCAGTACTTC.

The chain uses TRBV2 and TRBJ1-1, with 8 positions matching TRBD1. V shed 11 bases and J 1 base; nucleotides not matched to a gene: 6. This CDR3 spans 13 amino acids. In germline, CDR1 is SNHLY, CDR2 FYNNEI. As DNA, the CDR3 is TGTGCCCGGGACAGGACGGAGAACACTGAAGCTTTCTTT. It is translated as CARDRTENTEAFF.

The chain couples TRBV7-9 to TRBJ2-1; no definite D call. The germline V and J ends were trimmed by 3 bases and 3 bases, with 15 bases remaining between them. This CDR3 region has 16 residues. Germline CDR1 reads SEHNR; CDR2 reads FQNEAQ (reference sequence). The CDR3: CASSFIVSGVYNEQFF. DNA of the CDR3: TGTGCCAGCAGCTTTATTGTAAGTGGGGTCTACAATGAGCAGTTCTTC.

The chain has TRBV6-5 and TRBJ1-4; D is unresolved. The germline V gene encodes CDR1 MNHEY and CDR2 SVGAGI. CDR3 length: 13 residues. V was pared by 5 bases and J by 8 bases, with 12 bases between. The CDR3 nucleotides are TGTGCCAGCAGTCCAGGCGGGTGGGAAAAACTGTTTTTT. This codes for CASSPGGWEKLFF.

This chain uses TRBV7-8 with TRBJ1-1, with TRBD1 matching over 7 bases. This CDR3 contains 12 residues. CDR1 is SGHVS, CDR2 FQNEAQ, per germline. Trimming at V came to 5 bases and at J to 11 bases, leaving 8 bases not matched to a gene. This chain's CDR3 is CASSPADREAFF. The CDR3 nucleotides read TGTGCCAGCAGCCCGGCCGACAGGGAGGCTTTCTTT.

V gene TRBV11-2 combines with J gene TRBJ2-1, with 12 bases lining up with TRBD2. The CDR3 runs 16 residues. Trimming removed 5 bases from V and 9 bases from J; junction bases left unmatched: 11. CDR1 SGHAT and CDR2 FQNNGV come from the germline V gene. In DNA form, the CDR3 reads TGTGCCAGCAGCCAGGGTCCTAGCGGGGGGGCAGGTGAGCAGTTCTTC. It specifies CASSQGPSGGAGEQFF.

This clone was seen only once. J is TRBJ2-3 and V is TRBV6-5, with 7 nucleotides matching TRBD1. The V and J ends lost 1 base and 3 bases, in that order; junction bases with no gene match: 4. The germline gives CDR1 MNHEY, CDR2 SVGAGI. The CDR3 runs 15 residues. The CDR3 region is CASSYFPGQTDTQYF. The CDR3 DNA follows: TGTGCCAGCAGTTACTTCCCGGGACAGACAGATACGCAGTATTTT.

The V call is TRBV29-1, the J call TRBJ2-7, with a tentative D call TRBD1 (7 bases). V shed 1 base and J shed 1 base, with 14 bases lying between them. CDR1 is SQVTM, CDR2 ANQGSEA, per germline. This CDR3 contains 15 residues. The CDR3 spells CSVEGQGGRSYEQYF. The CDR3 DNA reads as TGCAGCGTTGAAGGACAGGGTGGGAGGTCCTACGAGCAGTACTTC.

The J gene is TRBJ1-5, the V gene TRBV5-6, with TRBD1 matching 10 bases. Germline V CDR1 and CDR2: SGHDT, YYEEEE. V shed 5 bases and J 5 bases; nucleotides not matched to a gene: 13. The CDR3 is 17 residues long. DNA for the CDR3: TGTGCCAGCAGGGCGACAGGGGGCGAGTTTTGGGATCAGCCCCAGCATTTT. It translates to CASRATGGEFWDQPQHF.

In its sample, this clone was seen once. V is TRBV2 and J is TRBJ1-1, with TRBD1 identical over 7 bases. The V segment lost 6 bases and the J segment 0 bases; nucleotides outside the gene matches: 7. In germline, CDR1 is SNHLY, CDR2 FYNNEI. The CDR3 has 15 residues. The DNA of the CDR3 is TGTGCCAGCAGCCCTAAACAGGGGATGAACACTGAAGCTTTCTTT. Its protein is CASSPKQGMNTEAFF.

This clone was observed a single time. The J gene is TRBJ2-3, the V gene TRBV4-2; 9 positions agree with TRBD1. V dropped 0 bases and J dropped 0; count of bases not matched to a gene: 4. Germline V gene sequence: CDR1 LGHNA, CDR2 YNFKEQ. The CDR3 has 17 residues. The CDR3 spells CASSQEGTGPSTDTQYF. CDR3 nucleotides: TGTGCCAGCAGCCAAGAAGGGACAGGGCCTAGCACAGATACGCAGTATTTT.

The chain couples TRBV5-6 to TRBJ2-2, with D uncertain. Per germline, CDR1 SGHDT and CDR2 YYEEEE. V was pared by 0 bases and J by 6 bases, with 3 bases between. This CDR3 comprises 12 residues. The CDR3, as DNA: TGTGCCAGCAGCTTGGCCTCCGGGGAGCTGTTTTTT. Its protein is CASSLASGELFF. Using reference TRBV5-6 and TRBJ2-2 for the parts outside the CDR3, the full variable domain is DAGVTQSPTHLIKTRGQQVTLRCSPKSGHDTVSWYQQALGQGPQFIFQYYEEEERQRGNFPDRFSGHQFPNYSSELNVNALLLGDSALYLCASSLASGELFFGEGSRLTVL.

The CDR3 loop is CASGGGAGCGNQPQHF. CDR3 DNA sequence: TGTGCCAGCGGCGGCGGGGCAGGGTGCGGCAATCAGCCCCAGCATTTT. The rearrangement uses TRBV6-4 and TRBJ1-5; maybe TRBD1 (5 bases). CDR1 MRHNA and CDR2 SNTAGT come from the germline V gene. This CDR3 contains 16 residues. The V end lost 8 bases, the J end lost 2 bases, and 19 bases lay between the germline ends.